Shown below are 16 T cell receptor beta chains from a single sample sequenced in a study of blood T cells in healthy people across ages. A second roughly 6 to 12 cycle PCR used barcoded and J-beta primers. TCRdb redid the calling of the 5' RACE reads with MiXCR, one entry per CDR3 protein. The table records approximately 780,000 distinct CDR3 sequences, 25% to 30% of them present only once. This sample was shared with a second study, whose subject was T cells of mothers and their children.

Source material: blood. Receptor source: a boy aged 5-17 years in good health.

The rearrangement joins TRBV12-3 or TRBV12-4 to TRBJ1-5; 9 bases map to TRBD1. CDR3 length: 15 residues. V lost 4 bases, J lost 6 bases, and 7 bases stayed unmatched. CDR3 DNA: TGTGCCAGCAGTTCGGGGACAGGGTTGTTTCAGCCCCAGCATTTT. Translated, it gives CASSSGTGLFQPQHF.

The chain joins TRBV7-8 to TRBJ1-5; D uncertain. The CDR3 has 15 amino acids. Per the germline V gene, CDR1 is SGHVS and CDR2 is FQNEAQ. V was clipped by 1 base and J by 9 bases, with 16 bases between them. CDR3 nucleotides: TGTGCCAGCAGCTTAGAGGGCCGAGGGCAAGGGCCCCAGCATTTT. As protein: CASSLEGRGQGPQHF.

The chain employs TRBV6-5 and TRBJ1-2; the D gene is possibly TRBD1 (6 bases). CDR1 and CDR2 from the germline V gene are MNHEY and SVGAGI. Trimming pared 0 bases from V and 8 bases from J, leaving 10 bases between. This CDR3 is 13 amino acids long. CDR3 sequence (DNA): TGTGCCAGCAGTTACTCGGGGACAAACGGCTACACCTTC. Translated, it gives CASSYSGTNGYTF.

This clonotype was observed a few times. The rearrangement joins TRBV5-1 to TRBJ2-5; 8 nucleotides line up with TRBD2. V was pared by 4 bases and J by 0 bases, with 14 bases of the junction left unmatched. Germline V gives CDR1 SGHRS, CDR2 YFSETQ. This CDR3 region has 18 residues. CDR3 nucleotide sequence: TGCGCCAGCAGCCTCCGGGAGGGGCTCCCTAAGTACCAAGAGACCCAGTACTTC. This encodes CASSLREGLPKYQETQYF.

The chain is built from TRBV3-1 and TRBJ2-2, with D perhaps matching TRBD2 (6 bases). Germline CDR1 reads LGHDT; CDR2 reads YNNKEL (reference sequence). This CDR3 is built from 15 residues. V was shortened by 4 bases and J by 5 bases, with 14 bases between the two germline ends. The chain's CDR3 is CASSRASGATGELFF. In DNA form, the CDR3 reads TGTGCCAGCAGCCGGGCCTCGGGAGCAACCGGGGAGCTGTTTTTT.

The chain combines TRBV20-1 with TRBJ2-3; tentative D call: TRBD2 (5 bases). The CDR3 covers 14 residues. The germline V gene has CDR1 DFQATT and CDR2 SNEGSKA (reference sequence). Trimming shortened V by 5 bases and J by 1 base, and 13 bases separated the two germline ends. The CDR3 nucleotides read TGCAGTGCTTGGGCTAGCCTGGGCACAGATACGCAGTATTTT. It codes for CSAWASLGTDTQYF.

This clonotype was seen at least ten times. The chain carries TRBV11-2 and TRBJ2-1; D is tentatively TRBD1 or TRBD2 (5 bases each). Germline-derived CDR1 and CDR2 are SGHAT and FQNNGV. The CDR3 loop spans 16 amino acids. Trimming stripped 2 bases from V and 0 bases from J, with 11 bases between. CDR3 in DNA: TGTGCCAGCAGCTTAAGAGGGGACCACTCCTACAATGAGCAGTTCTTC. The encoded protein is CASSLRGDHSYNEQFF.

To note about this clonotype: Sequence at one end of the junction differs from germline and may be a read error. This chain uses TRBV30 with TRBJ2-1, with a tentative D call TRBD2 (7 bases). Germline-derived CDR1 and CDR2 are GTSNPN and SVGIG (reference sequence). This CDR3 contains 12 residues. The chain's CDR3 is CAGRGGYNEQFF. In DNA form, the CDR3 reads TGTGCCGGGAGGGGGGGCTACAATGAGCAGTTCTTC. The full variable domain, completed using reference TRBV30 and TRBJ2-1, is SQTIHQWPATLVQPVGSPLSLECTVEGTSNPNLYWYRQAAGRGLQLLFYSVGIGQISSEVPQNLSASRPQDRQFILSSKKLLLSDSGFYLCAGRGGYNEQFFGPGTRLTVL.

The sample holds a few counts of this clonotype. V gene TRBV7-3 combines with J gene TRBJ2-5; D gene ambiguous. The DNA matches TRBJ2-1 better at its end, which makes the J call doubtful. From germline, CDR1 is SGHTA and CDR2 FQGTGA. This CDR3 spans 13 amino acids. The CDR3 sequence is CASSLNPRNEQFF. DNA of the CDR3: TGTGCCAGCAGCTTAAACCCACGGAATGAGCAGTTCTTC.

V gene TRBV20-1 combines with J gene TRBJ2-5; a possible D gene is TRBD2 (6 bases). Germline V lookup: CDR1 DFQATT, CDR2 SNEGSKA (reference sequence). The CDR3 is made up of 16 amino acids. V lost 0 bases and J lost 4, with 18 bases in between. The CDR3 region is CSAREGSGAYGETQYF. The CDR3 DNA reads TGCAGTGCTAGAGAGGGTAGCGGCGCGTATGGAGAGACCCAGTACTTC.

V usage is TRBV27 and J usage is TRBJ2-5, with D tentatively TRBD1 (5 bases). The CDR3 totals 17 residues. Germline CDR1 is MNHEY and CDR2 is SMNVEV (reference sequence). Trimming cost V 3 bases and J 3 bases, with 20 bases left between them. CDR3 sequence (DNA): TGTGCCAGCAGTTTGTCGCCCCTGGACCCAGGGAAAGAGACCCAGTACTTC. Translated: CASSLSPLDPGKETQYF.

The chain uses TRBV12-5 and TRBJ2-7; D might be TRBD2 (6 bases). V was pared by 5 bases and J by 5 bases, with 16 bases between. CDR1 is LGHNT and CDR2 is FRNRAP in the germline V gene. The CDR3 loop spans 14 amino acids. CDR3 in amino acids: CASGNRDSRHEQYF. The CDR3 DNA sequence: TGTGCTAGTGGTAACCGGGACTCGAGGCACGAGCAGTACTTC.

J is TRBJ2-5 and V is TRBV20-1, with 11 bases aligning to TRBD2. Trimming at V came to 2 bases and at J to 2 bases, leaving 4 bases not matched to a gene. Looked up from germline, CDR1 is DFQATT and CDR2 is SNEGSKA (reference sequence). This CDR3 is built from 15 residues. As DNA, the CDR3 is TGCAGTGCTAGATTAGCGGGAGGGAGACAAGAGACCCAGTACTTC. This encodes CSARLAGGRQETQYF.

This clonotype was counted a few times. The CDR3: CATSGRTGSYEQYF. The DNA of the CDR3 is TGTGCCACCAGCGGACGGACAGGGAGCTACGAGCAGTACTTC. This chain joins TRBV15 and TRBJ2-7; 8 nucleotides line up with TRBD1. The germline gives CDR1 LNHNV, CDR2 YYDKDF (reference sequence). The CDR3 is 14 amino acids. With 5 bases clipped from V and 3 bases from J, the junction kept 6 bases outside the gene matches.

This clonotype was observed a few times. The V gene is TRBV5-1, the J gene TRBJ2-7; D is unresolved. The ends were cut back, 3 bases at V and 5 bases at J, with 15 bases in the middle. The germline CDR1 and CDR2 sequences are SGHRS and YFSETQ. The CDR3 length is 14 residues. CDR3 residues: CASSYLLPGDEQYF. Here the CDR3 DNA reads TGCGCCAGCAGCTACCTACTCCCGGGCGACGAGCAGTACTTC. The complete variable domain, with remaining parts taken from reference TRBV5-1 and TRBJ2-7, reads KAGVTQTPRYLIKTRGQQVTLSCSPISGHRSVSWYQQTPGQGLQFLFEYFSETQRNKGNFPGRFSGRQFSNSRSEMNVSTLELGDSALYLCASSYLLPGDEQYFGPGTRLTVT.

The gene calls are TRBV6-5 and TRBJ1-1, with D unresolved. This CDR3 spans 15 amino acids. Trimming took 2 bases from V and 5 from J, leaving 15 bases between them. CDR1 MNHEY and CDR2 SVGAGI come from the germline V gene. The CDR3: CASSYSSRSTTEAFF. In DNA form, the CDR3 reads TGTGCCAGCAGTTACAGTTCCAGGTCCACGACTGAAGCTTTCTTT.